Listed below are T cell receptor beta chains from one sample, sequenced in a study of T cells after yellow fever vaccination. In TCRdb, the 5' RACE reads were re-called with MiXCR into one record per CDR3 protein. The data hold roughly 62,000 distinct CDR3 sequences, with approximately 6.9% observed a single time. The sample consisted of CD8+ T cells sorted from PBMCs, taken on the day of the first yellow fever vaccination. All receptors derive from a man aged 18 to 35 who received the YFV17D yellow fever vaccine. CDR3s include the opening cysteine and the closing phenylalanine or tryptophan. Each record gives: V gene, clone size, D gene, J gene, CDR3 DNA, CDR3 protein. The D gene is left open where the match is weak. Clone size is given for some rows only: seen once, a few or many times, or a class if the clone is expanded.

TRBV20-1	many	NA	TRBJ2-7	TGCAGTGCTAGAGGACTAACAGGGTACGAGCAGTACTTC	CSARGLTGYEQYF
TRBV29-1	few	TRBD1	TRBJ2-3	TGCAGCGTTGGTTTCGGGACAGGCCTCGGGGATACGCAGTATTTT	CSVGFGTGLGDTQYF
TRBV4-1	many	NA	TRBJ1-1	TGCGCCAGCAGCCAAGTACAGACTGAAGCTTTCTTT	CASSQVQTEAFF
TRBV19	few	NA	TRBJ2-3	TGTGCCATTGCGACTGAGGATAGCACAGATACGCAGTATTTT	CAIATEDSTDTQYF
TRBV12-3/TRBV12-4	many	TRBD1	TRBJ2-3	TGTGCCAGCAGCGGACAGGACCCCCCACAGATAGAGCAGTATTTT	CASSGQDPPQIEQYF
TRBV14	NA	TRBD2	TRBJ2-2	TGTGACAGCAGCCTGCTATCGACTAGCCATCATCCGAACACCGGGGAGCTGTTTTTT	CDSSLLSTSHHPNTGELFF
TRBV6-5	many	TRBD2	TRBJ2-1	TGTGCCAGCAGTTACTCTAGCGGGGGGGCCGAGTCCTACAATGAGCAGTTCTTC	CASSYSSGGAESYNEQFF
TRBV7-9	few	NA	TRBJ1-5	TGTGCCAGCAGCTTAGACTGGGGGCGGGCCCAGCATTTT	CASSLDWGRAQHF
TRBV27	NA	NA	TRBJ1-1	TGTGCCAGCAGTTTACTTAGGGGACCGTCGAACACTGAAGCTTTCTTT	CASSLLRGPSNTEAFF
TRBV20-1	few	NA	TRBJ2-1	TGCAGTGCTAGAGAGCTGGGTTCCTACAATGAGCAGTTCTTC	CSARELGSYNEQFF
TRBV27	many	TRBD1	TRBJ1-1	TGTGCCAGCAGTTCAAGACAGGGTTGGAGGACTGAAGCTTTCTTT	CASSSRQGWRTEAFF
TRBV4-1	many	NA	TRBJ2-2	TGCGCCAGCAGCCAGTTCGCAGGGGACACCGGGGAGCTGTTTTTT	CASSQFAGDTGELFF
TRBV20-1	few	TRBD2	TRBJ2-3	TGCAGTGCTAATCCTAGCGGGGGGGCTGGAGATACGCAGTATTTT	CSANPSGGAGDTQYF
TRBV6-1	many	NA	TRBJ2-1	TGTGCCAGCAGTGAGGGGGTCAGGGATAATGAGCAGTTCTTC	CASSEGVRDNEQFF
TRBV5-6	few	TRBD1	TRBJ2-3	TGTGCCAGCAGCTTCAGACAGGGTGGTACAGATACGCAGTATTTT	CASSFRQGGTDTQYF
TRBV12-3/TRBV12-4	many	NA	TRBJ2-5	TGTGCCAGCAGTCTACAGGGGCGCGGGGCTTTACAAGAGACCCAGTACTTC	CASSLQGRGALQETQYF
TRBV5-6	few	NA	TRBJ1-1	TGTGCCAGCAGCAGCCACTCTTACCCTGGTGCTTTCTTT	CASSSHSYPGAFF
TRBV4-1	many	NA	TRBJ2-3	TGCGCCAGCAGCCCAGGGTTCGCAACAGATACGCAGTATTTT	CASSPGFATDTQYF
TRBV4-2	NA	TRBD1	TRBJ2-7	TGTGCCAGCAGCCAGGCCGGGACAGGGAACGAGCAGTACTTC	CASSQAGTGNEQYF
TRBV12-3/TRBV12-4	few	NA	TRBJ2-5	TGTGCCAGCAGTTTAGCGCGGGTTAGGGGTAGCGTCGAGACCCAGTACTTC	CASSLARVRGSVETQYF
TRBV7-9	few	NA	TRBJ2-3	TGTGCCAGCAGTCTGACCGGGACACCGACAGATACGCAGTATTTT	CASSLTGTPTDTQYF
TRBV4-3	NA	TRBD1	TRBJ2-7	TGCGCCAGCAGCCAAGATAAGGGGACAGGGGATTACGAGCAGTACTTC	CASSQDKGTGDYEQYF
TRBV6-2/TRBV6-3	few	TRBD1	TRBJ1-2	TGTGCCAGCAGTTATTTCGGGACAGACTATGGCTACACCTTC	CASSYFGTDYGYTF
TRBV12-3/TRBV12-4	few	TRBD1	TRBJ1-2	TGTGCCAGCACCGCGGACAGGGTGAACTATGGCTACACCTTC	CASTADRVNYGYTF
TRBV11-1	NA	NA	TRBJ2-5	TGTGCCAGCAGCTTTTGGGAGGACCCACAAGAGACCCAGTACTTC	CASSFWEDPQETQYF
TRBV6-2/TRBV6-3	NA	NA	TRBJ1-1	TGTGCCAGCAGTTACTCGGCGAACACTGAAGCTTTCTTT	CASSYSANTEAFF
TRBV27	NA	TRBD1	TRBJ2-1	TGTGCCAGCAGCCCGCCCCCGACAGGGGACCACAATGAGCAGTTCTTC	CASSPPPTGDHNEQFF
TRBV5-1	many	NA	TRBJ2-7	TGCGCCAGCAGCTTTCTCCTGGAGACAGGACCCTACGAGCAGTACTTC	CASSFLLETGPYEQYF
TRBV10-2	many	NA	TRBJ2-1	TGCGCCAGCTTAGCAGGGAAGAATGAGCAGTTCTTC	CASLAGKNEQFF
TRBV4-1	few	NA	TRBJ2-5	TGCGCCAGCAGCCAACAAACTCTGCAAGAGACCCAGTACTTC	CASSQQTLQETQYF
TRBV3-1	NA	NA	TRBJ2-1	TGTGCCAGCAGCTTCGGGGTCGCCTACAATGAGCAGTTCTTC	CASSFGVAYNEQFF
TRBV4-1	NA	TRBD2	TRBJ2-3	TGCGCCAGCAGCCAAACTAGCGGGGGTTCAGATACGCAGTATTTT	CASSQTSGGSDTQYF
TRBV4-2	few	NA	TRBJ2-7	TGTGCCAGCAGCCACCCCGGGGGAAGGGGCGGGATCTCCTACGAGCAGTACTTC	CASSHPGGRGGISYEQYF
TRBV20-1	many	NA	TRBJ2-1	TGCAGTGCTAGAGGTCTCCTCGTGGGCAATGAGCAGTTCTTC	CSARGLLVGNEQFF
TRBV3-1	few	TRBD1	TRBJ1-2	TGTGCCAGCAGCCAGACAGGGGCGGGTGGCTACACCTTC	CASSQTGAGGYTF
TRBV12-3/TRBV12-4	many	NA	TRBJ2-6	TGTGCCAGCAGCCCCCCAGCGTTCGGGGCCAACGTCCTGACTTTC	CASSPPAFGANVLTF
TRBV4-1	many	NA	TRBJ2-7	TGCGCCAGCAGCCAAGTCGCAGGGAACTACGAGCAGTACTTC	CASSQVAGNYEQYF
TRBV28	many	NA	TRBJ1-2	TGTGCCAGCACCACCGGGGGAATAATCTATGGCTACACCTTC	CASTTGGIIYGYTF
TRBV6-1	NA	TRBD2	TRBJ2-3	TGTGCCAGCACTAAACTAGCGGGGGGGCCGGGAGATACGCAGTATTTT	CASTKLAGGPGDTQYF
TRBV27	few	NA	TRBJ2-4	TGTGCCAGCAGCCCGGGGGACCTAAATCAGTACTTC	CASSPGDLNQYF
TRBV14	NA	NA	TRBJ2-3	TGTGCCAGCAGCCAAGACGGGGGCTGGGATACGCAGTATTTT	CASSQDGGWDTQYF
TRBV25-1	NA	NA	TRBJ1-1	TGTGCCAGCAGTGCACAGGCGTACACTGAAGCTTTCTTT	CASSAQAYTEAFF
TRBV18	many	TRBD2	TRBJ2-1	TGTGCCAGCTCACCAGGGCTAGCGGGGGACTTC	CASSPGLAGDF
TRBV6-2/TRBV6-3	few	NA	TRBJ2-2	TGTGCCAGCAGGAGTGGCGGGGAGCTGTTTTTT	CASRSGGELFF
TRBV29-1	few	NA	TRBJ2-1	TGCAGCGCCGCTGGCAGCATAACCTACAATGAGCAGTTCTTC	CSAAGSITYNEQFF
TRBV5-4	few	NA	TRBJ2-3	TGTGCCAGCAGCGCCGAGTCACAGGGTCTGCTAGGCACAGATACGCAGTATTTT	CASSAESQGLLGTDTQYF
TRBV5-1	many	NA	TRBJ2-5	TGCGCCAGCAGCCTGAGGGGACGCAGCCAAGAGACCCAGTACTTC	CASSLRGRSQETQYF
TRBV6-5	many	NA	TRBJ1-5	TGTGCCAGCAGCCCCTTGTGGGGAGGGTCCAATCAGCCCCAGCATTTT	CASSPLWGGSNQPQHF
TRBV20-1	few	NA	TRBJ2-1	TGCAGTGCTAGAGATGGGCGCGGCAATGAGCAGTTCTTC	CSARDGRGNEQFF
TRBV19	few	NA	TRBJ2-2	TGTGCCAGTAGAAGTGGGGAGCTGTTTTTT	CASRSGELFF
TRBV10-3	few	TRBD1	TRBJ2-7	TGTGCCATCAGCGCCCCGGGACAGGGGGGCTACGAGCAGTACTTC	CAISAPGQGGYEQYF
TRBV4-3	NA	NA	TRBJ2-3	TGCGCCAGCAGCCAAGCCGCCACCGTAAACACAGATACGCAGTATTTT	CASSQAATVNTDTQYF
TRBV4-3	many	NA	TRBJ1-2	TGCGCCAGCAGCCAAGGAACAGTCTCTGGGGATGGCTACACCTTC	CASSQGTVSGDGYTF
TRBV24-1	many	TRBD2	TRBJ2-3	TGTGCCACCAGTGACCCGACTAGCATGACAGATACGCAGTATTTT	CATSDPTSMTDTQYF
TRBV21-1	many	NA	TRBJ1-1	NA	CASSKVGGGTEAFF
TRBV4-1	few	TRBD2	TRBJ2-5	TGCGCCAGCAGCCAACGATCTAGCGGGGGAGAGACCCAGTACTTC	CASSQRSSGGETQYF
TRBV12-3/TRBV12-4	NA	TRBD2	TRBJ2-2	TGTGCCAGCAGCCCGCACACTAGCGGCCTGGACGGGGAGCTGTTTTTT	CASSPHTSGLDGELFF